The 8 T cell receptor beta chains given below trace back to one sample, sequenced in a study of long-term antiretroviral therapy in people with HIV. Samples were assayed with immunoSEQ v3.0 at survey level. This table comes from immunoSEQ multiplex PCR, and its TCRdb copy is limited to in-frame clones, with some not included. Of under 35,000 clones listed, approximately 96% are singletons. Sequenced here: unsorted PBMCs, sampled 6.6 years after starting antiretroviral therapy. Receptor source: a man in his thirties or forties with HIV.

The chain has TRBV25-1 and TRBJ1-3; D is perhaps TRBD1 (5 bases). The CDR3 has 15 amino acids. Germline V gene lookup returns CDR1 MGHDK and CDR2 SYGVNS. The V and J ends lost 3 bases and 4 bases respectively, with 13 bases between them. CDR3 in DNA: TGTGCCAGCAGTGATCCCCACAGGCCCGGAAACACCATATATTTT. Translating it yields CASSDPHRPGNTIYF.

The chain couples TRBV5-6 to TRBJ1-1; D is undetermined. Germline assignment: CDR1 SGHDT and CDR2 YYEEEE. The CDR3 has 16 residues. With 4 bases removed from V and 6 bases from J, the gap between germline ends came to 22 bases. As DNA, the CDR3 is TGTGCCAGCAGCCTGGGAACTGACGGAGAACTGGCTGAAGCTTTCTTT. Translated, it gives CASSLGTDGELAEAFF.

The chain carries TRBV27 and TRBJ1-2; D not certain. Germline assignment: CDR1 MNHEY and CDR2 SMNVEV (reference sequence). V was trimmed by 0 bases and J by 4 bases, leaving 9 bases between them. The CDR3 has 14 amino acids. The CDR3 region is CASSLSPGIYGYTF. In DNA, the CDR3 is TGTGCCAGCAGTTTATCTCCCGGTATCTATGGCTACACCTTC.

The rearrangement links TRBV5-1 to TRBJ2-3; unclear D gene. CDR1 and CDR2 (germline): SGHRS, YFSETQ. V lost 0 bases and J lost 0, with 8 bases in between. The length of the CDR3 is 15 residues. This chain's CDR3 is CASSLGGPSTDTQYF. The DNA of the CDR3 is TGCGCCAGCAGCTTGGGCGGACCAAGCACAGATACGCAGTATTTT.

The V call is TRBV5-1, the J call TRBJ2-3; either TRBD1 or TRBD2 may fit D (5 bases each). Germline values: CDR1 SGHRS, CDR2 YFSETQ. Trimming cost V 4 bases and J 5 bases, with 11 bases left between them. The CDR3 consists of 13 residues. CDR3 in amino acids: CASSGGQLDTQYF. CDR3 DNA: TGCGCCAGCAGCGGAGGACAACTAGATACGCAGTATTTT.

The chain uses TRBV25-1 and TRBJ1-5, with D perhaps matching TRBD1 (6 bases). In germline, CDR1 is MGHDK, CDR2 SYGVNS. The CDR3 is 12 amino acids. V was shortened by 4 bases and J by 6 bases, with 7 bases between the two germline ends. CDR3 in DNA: TGTGCCAGCAGTGGCAGGGGTCAGCCCCAGCATTTT. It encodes CASSGRGQPQHF.

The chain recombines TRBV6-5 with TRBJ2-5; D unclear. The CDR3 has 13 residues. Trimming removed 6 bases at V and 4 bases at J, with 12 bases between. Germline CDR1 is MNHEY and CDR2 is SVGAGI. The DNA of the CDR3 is TGTGCCAGCAGGAGTCCAGGAAGAGAGACCCAGTACTTC. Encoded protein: CASRSPGRETQYF.

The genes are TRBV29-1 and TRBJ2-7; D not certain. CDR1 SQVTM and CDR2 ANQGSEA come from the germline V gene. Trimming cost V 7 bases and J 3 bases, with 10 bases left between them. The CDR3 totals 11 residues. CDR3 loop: CSARVGYEQYF. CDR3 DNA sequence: TGCAGCGCCCGGGTGGGCTACGAGCAGTACTTC.